This TCR beta chain is from a study of human T cells and chemical hapten exposure. Study-wide points: Relative to controls, expanded TCRs formed significantly more large CDR3 similarity clusters. No alteration of TCRs above 1 in 1000 frequency was seen with DPC sensitization.

Attachment of unique molecular identifiers to individual cDNA molecules was performed in the library. TCRdb passed the RACE reads through MiXCR, listing each CDR3 protein once. The sample includes 35,000 to 45,000 distinct CDR3 sequences, about 8.9% of them seen just once. Time point: patch test 2, 6 weeks after DPC sensitization. Treatment of the sample: therapeutic diphenylcyclopropenone sensitization with weekly scalp DPC. This clonotype appeared many times. The antigen is undetermined. Trimming left V 1 base short and J 0 bases short, with 12 bases between. There are 17 residues in the CDR3. Germline V gene sequence: CDR1 KGHSH, CDR2 LQKENI.

This receptor was identified in a woman aged 40 to 49 with alopecia areata. Some clones in this sample may be carry-over from other donors' samples. The sequences come from whole blood, collected in connection with sensitization to the hapten diphenylcyclopropenone (DPC). The V gene is TRBV18, the J gene TRBJ1-4, with a possible D match to TRBD1 (5 bases). CDR3: CASSPRQGDSTNEKLFF. For the CDR3, the DNA is TGTGCCAGCTCACCACGGCAGGGTGATTCAACTAATGAAAAACTGTTTTTT.